This T cell receptor (beta chain) was captured in a study of blood T cell repertoires in COVID-19. Study summary: Sites in the United States, Italy and Spain provided acute and convalescent COVID-19 samples. T cells, B-cell-depleted T cells, or PBMCs provided the cDNA or gDNA that served as material.

In the authors' methods: Amplified reference gene primers provided the basis for estimating nucleated cell counts. Sequencing used immunoSEQ multiplex PCR; TCRdb keeps in-frame clones, though not all of them. V and J calls and clone size follow that table, whereas D and trimming were derived from the DNA. This table has about 120,000 clones, around nine tenths appearing once. The CDR3 is 13 amino acids. The ends were cut back, 2 bases at V and 6 bases at J, with 10 bases in the middle. The chain joins TRBV12-3 or TRBV12-4 to TRBJ1-2; D is undetermined. Sequenced sample: peripheral blood. The TCR sequence derives from a woman over 75 with acute or convalescent COVID-19. Written as DNA, the CDR3 is TGTGCCAGCAGTTTACGGGGTTTCGATGGCTACACCTTC. It encodes CASSLRGFDGYTF.